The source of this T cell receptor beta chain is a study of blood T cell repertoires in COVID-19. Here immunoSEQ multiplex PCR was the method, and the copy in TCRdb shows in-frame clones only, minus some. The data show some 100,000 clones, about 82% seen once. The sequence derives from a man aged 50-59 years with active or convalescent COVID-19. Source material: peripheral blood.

CDR3 loop: CASSLDGLRAAYNEQFF. In nucleotides, the CDR3 is TGTGCCAGCAGCTTAGACGGGTTGCGGGCAGCCTACAATGAGCAGTTCTTC. The chain recombines TRBV7-2 with TRBJ2-1; TRBD2 is a possible D gene (5 bases). The CDR3 length is 17 residues. Trimming cost V 1 base and J 2 bases, with 15 bases left between them. Germline CDR1 SGHTA, CDR2 FQGNSA.